Listed below are T cell receptor beta chains from one sample, sequenced in a study of T cells in Graves' hyperthyroidism and ophthalmopathy. TCRdb used MiXCR to reprocess the multiplex PCR reads, holding one entry per CDR3 protein. Counted here are 550,000 to 800,000 distinct CDR3 sequences, 15% to 20% occurring once; the ten biggest clones make up about 14%. The sequenced sample consisted of blood. These receptors originate from a man between 45 and 60 years old with Graves' hyperthyroidism. The CDR3 runs from the conserved cysteine through the conserved F or W. The order of the fields is clone size, V gene, J gene, D gene, CDR3 DNA, CDR3 protein. The D gene is left open where the match is weak. Rows give clone size only sometimes, using once, few, many, or a class for an expanded clone.

size: once
V: TRBV5-1
J: TRBJ2-7
D: -
DNA: TGCGCCAGCAGCCGCCGTGAGTCAGGTCTGCTCTACGAGCAGTACTTC
CDR3: CASSRRESGLLYEQYF

size: -
V: TRBV28
J: TRBJ1-2
D: TRBD1
DNA: TGTGCCAGGAAGGGACAGGGCTTGAACTATGGCTACACCTTC
CDR3: CARKGQGLNYGYTF

size: many
V: TRBV12-3/TRBV12-4
J: TRBJ2-7
D: TRBD2
DNA: TGTGCCAGCAGCCCCCGCTTTGGGGGGAGGGCGGGAGAGCAGTACTTC
CDR3: CASSPRFGGRAGEQYF

size: few
V: TRBV30
J: TRBJ2-5
D: -
DNA: TGTGCCTGGAGTGTACAGAGGGTAAGGAACTTC
CDR3: CAWSVQRVRNF

size: many
V: TRBV12-3/TRBV12-4
J: TRBJ1-6
D: -
DNA: TGTGCCAGCAGCCTCTCCCGGTTGAGTAATTCACCCCTCCACTTT
CDR3: CASSLSRLSNSPLHF

size: once
V: TRBV20-1
J: TRBJ2-7
D: -
DNA: TGCAGTGCTAGTTACGGCGGAGTAGGGGAGCAGTACTTC
CDR3: CSASYGGVGEQYF

size: many
V: TRBV5-1
J: TRBJ2-3
D: -
DNA: TGCGCCAGTATCGCACAGGGTTCAGATACGCAGTATTTT
CDR3: CASIAQGSDTQYF

size: many
V: TRBV2
J: TRBJ1-5
D: TRBD1
DNA: TGTGCCAGCGGACAGGTCCTCAATCAGCCCCAGCATTTT
CDR3: CASGQVLNQPQHF

size: -
V: TRBV15
J: TRBJ2-7
D: -
DNA: TGTGCCACCAGCAGAGATCAAGAAGGTTTCTACGAGCAGTACTTC
CDR3: CATSRDQEGFYEQYF

size: -
V: TRBV27
J: TRBJ1-1
D: TRBD1
DNA: TGTGCCAGCAGTTTATCCTCAGGGGGGCGGGGGCGCGTAGTCACTGAAGCTTTCTTT
CDR3: CASSLSSGGRGRVVTEAFF

size: -
V: TRBV5-1
J: TRBJ2-5
D: TRBD2
DNA: TGCGCCAGCAGCTTGGTGCTCGCGGGGGTAGGACGCCCCCAAGAGACCCAGTACTTC
CDR3: CASSLVLAGVGRPQETQYF

size: few
V: TRBV19
J: TRBJ1-4
D: -
DNA: TGTGCCAGTAGACCTGGAGGCAGTCGTCATGAAAAACTGTTTTTT
CDR3: CASRPGGSRHEKLFF

size: many
V: TRBV2
J: TRBJ2-1
D: -
DNA: TGTGCCAGCAGTGAAGCGCTAAGGCAGGAGCAGTTCTTC
CDR3: CASSEALRQEQFF

size: few
V: TRBV10-3
J: TRBJ2-5
D: TRBD2
DNA: TGTGCCACCTTAGCGGGAGGAGGGGAGACCCAGTACTTC
CDR3: CATLAGGGETQYF

size: -
V: TRBV24-1
J: TRBJ2-3
D: TRBD1
DNA: TGTGCCACCAGTGTGGGACAGGGGGAAACAGATACGCAGTATTTT
CDR3: CATSVGQGETDTQYF

size: many
V: TRBV7-8
J: TRBJ2-7
D: TRBD2
DNA: TGTGCCAGCAGCTTGCCGATGGGGGGGGGATTGATCCACGAGCAGTACTTC
CDR3: CASSLPMGGGLIHEQYF

size: few
V: TRBV6-1
J: TRBJ1-1
D: -
DNA: TGTGCCAGCAGTCCCGGACAGAGGAAAACTGAAGCTTTCTTT
CDR3: CASSPGQRKTEAFF

size: -
V: TRBV19
J: TRBJ2-2
D: -
DNA: TGTGCCAGTAGTATAGACGGGGGTGCCGGGGAGCTGTTTTTT
CDR3: CASSIDGGAGELFF

size: many
V: TRBV28
J: TRBJ1-5
D: -
DNA: TGTGCCAGCCAGGCCTTCGGAAATCAGCCCCAGCATTTT
CDR3: CASQAFGNQPQHF

size: few
V: TRBV29-1
J: TRBJ1-2
D: TRBD1
DNA: TGCAGCGTTGAAGAGGGACAGGGGGAGATCGGCTACACCTTC
CDR3: CSVEEGQGEIGYTF

size: many
V: TRBV7-2
J: TRBJ2-5
D: TRBD1
DNA: TGTGCCAGCAGCTTAGAGGGGACAGGGGGCGCGACCCAGTACTTC
CDR3: CASSLEGTGGATQYF

size: many
V: TRBV7-2
J: TRBJ1-5
D: -
DNA: TGTGCCAGCAGCTTAGCGGGAGGAATCAATCAGCCCCAGCATTTT
CDR3: CASSLAGGINQPQHF

size: few
V: TRBV7-2
J: TRBJ1-5
D: -
DNA: TGTGCCAGCAGCTCCGACAGTACCTATAGCAATCAGCCCCAGCATTTT
CDR3: CASSSDSTYSNQPQHF

size: -
V: TRBV6-1
J: TRBJ2-1
D: TRBD2
DNA: TGTGCCAGCAGGCCGACTCTAGCGGGAGGAAGCAATGAGCAGTTCTTC
CDR3: CASRPTLAGGSNEQFF

size: -
V: TRBV19
J: TRBJ2-1
D: -
DNA: TGTGCCAGTAGGAGGTATCCCCAGGGGAACAATGAGCAGTTCTTC
CDR3: CASRRYPQGNNEQFF

size: many
V: TRBV9
J: TRBJ2-2
D: TRBD2
DNA: TGTGCCAGCAGCGAAGGAGCGGCTAGCGGGACAGACGGGGAGCTGTTTTTT
CDR3: CASSEGAASGTDGELFF

size: many
V: TRBV15
J: TRBJ1-1
D: TRBD1
DNA: TGTGCCACCAGCAACATTCAAGGGGGCAGGAACACTGAAGCTTTCTTT
CDR3: CATSNIQGGRNTEAFF

size: many
V: TRBV6-6
J: TRBJ1-1
D: -
DNA: TGTGCCAGCAGTTACGGGGCAGGCATGAACACTGAAGCTTTCTTT
CDR3: CASSYGAGMNTEAFF

size: few
V: TRBV9
J: TRBJ1-6
D: -
DNA: TGTGCCAGCAGCGTAGGTGGCGGATCCAATTCACCCCTCCACTTT
CDR3: CASSVGGGSNSPLHF

size: few
V: TRBV30
J: TRBJ2-3
D: TRBD2
DNA: TGTGCCTGGAGGGATAGCGGGAGGACAGATACGCAGTATTTT
CDR3: CAWRDSGRTDTQYF

size: many
V: TRBV27
J: TRBJ2-3
D: -
DNA: TGTGCCAGCAGTTCCCTCCTAGGACGGCTGAGAGGGGGAGATACGCAGTATTTT
CDR3: CASSSLLGRLRGGDTQYF

size: many
V: TRBV28
J: TRBJ2-1
D: TRBD1
DNA: TGTGCCAGCAGTTTTGATTTCCTCGGACAGGGAGGCGCCCACAATGAGCAGTTCTTC
CDR3: CASSFDFLGQGGAHNEQFF

size: many
V: TRBV13
J: TRBJ2-2
D: TRBD1
DNA: TGTGCCAGCAGCTTTGGGACAGGGAACACCGGGGAGCTGTTTTTT
CDR3: CASSFGTGNTGELFF

size: few
V: TRBV6-1
J: TRBJ1-2
D: -
DNA: TGTGCCAGCAGCCCCGGGACGGATTCGAGCACCTTC
CDR3: CASSPGTDSSTF

size: once
V: TRBV11-2
J: TRBJ2-7
D: -
DNA: TGTGCCAGCAGCTCCACGACCGGGTCCTACGAGCAGTACTTC
CDR3: CASSSTTGSYEQYF

size: -
V: TRBV7-9
J: TRBJ2-5
D: TRBD1
DNA: TGTACCAGCAGCGGACAGGGACTGGAGACCCAGTACTTC
CDR3: CTSSGQGLETQYF

size: -
V: TRBV11-2
J: TRBJ2-1
D: TRBD1
DNA: TGTGCCAGCAGTAAAGAGACAGGGCCCCACAATGAGCAGTTCTTC
CDR3: CASSKETGPHNEQFF

size: few
V: TRBV28
J: TRBJ2-1
D: TRBD1
DNA: TGTGCCAGCACAAAAGACAGGGTCTACAATGAGCAGTTCTTC
CDR3: CASTKDRVYNEQFF

size: -
V: TRBV27
J: TRBJ2-1
D: TRBD2
DNA: TGTGCCAGCAGCTCCGGACTAGCGGGAGGGCCAACCTACAATGAGCAGTTCTTC
CDR3: CASSSGLAGGPTYNEQFF

size: few
V: TRBV12-3/TRBV12-4
J: TRBJ1-4
D: -
DNA: TGTGCCAGCAGCCAAACAGGGTGGAGTGAAAAACTGTTTTTT
CDR3: CASSQTGWSEKLFF

size: many
V: TRBV30
J: TRBJ1-1
D: -
DNA: TGTGCCTGTCACCATGGGGGAACTGAAGCTTTCTTT
CDR3: CACHHGGTEAFF

size: -
V: TRBV20-1
J: TRBJ1-2
D: -
DNA: TGCAGTGCTAAGACCGCCGGGGACATGTCGATAAGCTACACCTTC
CDR3: CSAKTAGDMSISYTF

size: -
V: TRBV19
J: TRBJ2-7
D: -
DNA: TGTGCCAGTAGTGCCGGGGACCTGCGCGAGCAGTACTTC
CDR3: CASSAGDLREQYF

size: few
V: TRBV18
J: TRBJ1-1
D: -
DNA: TGTGCCAGCTCACTCCAGGTAACGAACACTGAAGCTTTCTTT
CDR3: CASSLQVTNTEAFF

size: -
V: TRBV9
J: TRBJ2-2
D: -
DNA: TGTGCCAGCAGCGTTCCAAGGCGGACATACACCGGGGAGCTGTTTTTT
CDR3: CASSVPRRTYTGELFF

size: many
V: TRBV5-8
J: TRBJ2-1
D: -
DNA: TGTGCCAGCAGCTTGTATGGCAGTAAAGATGAGCAGTTCTTC
CDR3: CASSLYGSKDEQFF

size: few
V: TRBV3-1
J: TRBJ1-5
D: -
DNA: TGTGCCAGCAGCCAAAGTTGGGAATCCCATGACAATCAGCCCCAGCATTTT
CDR3: CASSQSWESHDNQPQHF

size: many
V: TRBV9
J: TRBJ2-2
D: -
DNA: TGTGCCAGCAGCGTAGGGGTCCAATTATTAGGGGAGCTGTTTTTT
CDR3: CASSVGVQLLGELFF